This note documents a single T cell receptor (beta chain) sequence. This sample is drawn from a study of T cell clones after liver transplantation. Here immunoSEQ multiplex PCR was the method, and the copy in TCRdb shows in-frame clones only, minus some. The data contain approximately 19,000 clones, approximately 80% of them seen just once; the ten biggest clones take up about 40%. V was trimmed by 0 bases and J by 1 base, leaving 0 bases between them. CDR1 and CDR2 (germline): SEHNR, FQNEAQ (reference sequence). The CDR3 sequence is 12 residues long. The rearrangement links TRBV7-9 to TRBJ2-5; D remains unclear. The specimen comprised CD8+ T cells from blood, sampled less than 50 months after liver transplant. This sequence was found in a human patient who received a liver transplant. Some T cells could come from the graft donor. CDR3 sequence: CASSLAQETQYF. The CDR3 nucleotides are TGTGCCAGCAGCTTAGCCCAAGAGACCCAGTACTTC.